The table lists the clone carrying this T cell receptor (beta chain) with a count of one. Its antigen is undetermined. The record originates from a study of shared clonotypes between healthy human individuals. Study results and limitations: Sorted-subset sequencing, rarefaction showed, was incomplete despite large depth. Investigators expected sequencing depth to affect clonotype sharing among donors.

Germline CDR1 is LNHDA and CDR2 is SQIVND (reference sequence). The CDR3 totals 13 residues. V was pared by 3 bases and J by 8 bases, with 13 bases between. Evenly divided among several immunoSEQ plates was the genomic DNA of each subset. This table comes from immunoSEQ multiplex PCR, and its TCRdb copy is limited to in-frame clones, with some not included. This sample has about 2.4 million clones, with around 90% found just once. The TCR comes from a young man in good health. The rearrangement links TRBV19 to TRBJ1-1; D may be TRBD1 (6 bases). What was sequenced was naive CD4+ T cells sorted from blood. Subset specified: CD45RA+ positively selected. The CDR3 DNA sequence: TGTGCCAGTAGTATTAAGACAGGAGGGGAAGCTTTCTTT. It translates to CASSIKTGGEAFF.